This T cell receptor (beta chain) was captured in a study of blood T cell repertoires in COVID-19. For the study at large: Samples representing acute and convalescent COVID-19 were sourced from the United States, Italy and Spain.

Germline V gene lookup returns CDR1 SGHTA and CDR2 FQGTGA. V was trimmed by 4 bases and J by 5 bases, leaving 14 bases between them. The length of the CDR3 is 14 residues. Profiling relied on immunoSEQ multiplex PCR, and the TCRdb table lists in-frame clones only, not all of them. The table includes 87,000 or so clones, about 86% detected once. This clonotype originated in an elderly woman in a cohort sampled during active or convalescent COVID-19. The rearrangement links TRBV7-3 to TRBJ2-5; D perhaps matches TRBD2 (5 bases). Sequencing used peripheral blood. Here the CDR3 DNA reads TGTGCCAGCAGCTCACTAGGCGTCTCTGAGACCCAGTACTTC. Its protein product is CASSSLGVSETQYF.